This T cell receptor (beta chain) is drawn from a study of T cells in Graves' hyperthyroidism and ophthalmopathy. General observations from the study: The model made its ophthalmopathy prediction, and onset followed a median approximately 6 months later.

The CDR3 is 16 residues long. CDR1 is LGHNA, CDR2 YSLEER, per germline. As concerns this clonotype: Its specificity is not known. The junction and the germline gene differ at one end; a read error may be behind it.

TCR beta CDR3 region amplification was performed from RNA transcripts. HTBI primers drove first-round RT-PCR of the TCR CDR3. TCRdb re-called the multiplex PCR reads with MiXCR, one entry per CDR3 protein. The profile covers around 290,000 distinct CDR3 sequences, with 10% to 15% appearing a single time and around 7.9% taken by the ten largest. The blood sample predates any ophthalmopathy symptoms, coming from first hyperthyroidism diagnosis. V gene TRBV4-3 combines with J gene TRBJ2-1, with TRBD1 matching 10 bases. Sequencing input: blood. This receptor was taken from a woman in her thirties with Graves' hyperthyroidism that later progressed to Graves' ophthalmopathy. CDR3 nucleotide sequence: TGCGCCAGCAGCCAAGGAGGGACAGGGGTTGCGGATGACCAGTTCTTC. Its translation: CASSQGGTGVADDQFF.